A selection of T cell receptor beta chains follows, all from one sample in a study of blood T cell repertoires in COVID-19. The assay was immunoSEQ multiplex PCR, and TCRdb's table has in-frame clones only and misses some. This table has about 400,000 clones, about 89% appearing once. Sequencing was done on a sample of peripheral blood. The receptors derive from a woman aged 25-40 years with acute or convalescent COVID-19. Both conserved end residues are part of each CDR3. Each record gives: J gene, clone size, V gene, D gene, CDR3 protein, CDR3 DNA. A D gene is named only where the DNA matches it firmly. Not every row has a clone size; where given, it reads once, few, many or a size class.

J gene: TRBJ1-5
clone size: NA
V gene: TRBV19
D gene: NA
CDR3 protein: CASSPRDRLSPQPQHF
CDR3 DNA: TGTGCCAGTAGTCCTAGAGACAGGCTATCCCCTCAGCCCCAGCATTTT

J gene: TRBJ2-5
clone size: NA
V gene: TRBV5-4
D gene: TRBD1
CDR3 protein: CASSLPGTGSETQYF
CDR3 DNA: TGTGCCAGCAGCTTGCCGGGGACAGGGTCGGAGACCCAGTACTTC

J gene: TRBJ1-5
clone size: NA
V gene: TRBV19
D gene: TRBD1
CDR3 protein: CASSIGTDRQPQHF
CDR3 DNA: TGTGCCAGTAGTATCGGGACAGACCGTCAGCCCCAGCATTTT

J gene: TRBJ2-2
clone size: NA
V gene: TRBV5-1
D gene: NA
CDR3 protein: CASSLVGEPTGELFF
CDR3 DNA: TGCGCCAGCAGCTTGGTAGGGGAACCCACCGGGGAGCTGTTTTTT

J gene: TRBJ2-5
clone size: NA
V gene: TRBV11-2
D gene: TRBD2
CDR3 protein: CASSFGTSGKQETQYF
CDR3 DNA: TGTGCCAGCAGCTTCGGGACTAGCGGGAAACAAGAGACCCAGTACTTC

J gene: TRBJ2-2
clone size: NA
V gene: TRBV28
D gene: NA
CDR3 protein: CASRAEDTGELFF
CDR3 DNA: TGTGCCAGCAGGGCAGAAGACACCGGGGAGCTGTTTTTT

J gene: TRBJ2-5
clone size: NA
V gene: TRBV28
D gene: TRBD1
CDR3 protein: CASSIRDRDFWIGQETQYF
CDR3 DNA: TGTGCCAGCAGTATCCGGGACAGGGACTTTTGGATTGGTCAAGAGACCCAGTACTTC

J gene: TRBJ1-1
clone size: NA
V gene: TRBV11-2
D gene: NA
CDR3 protein: CASSREGTTEAFF
CDR3 DNA: TGTGCCAGCAGCCGGGAAGGAACTACTGAAGCTTTCTTT

J gene: TRBJ1-3
clone size: NA
V gene: TRBV19
D gene: TRBD1
CDR3 protein: CASVGQNLGNTIYF
CDR3 DNA: TGTGCCAGCGTGGGACAGAACCTTGGAAACACCATATATTTT

J gene: TRBJ2-3
clone size: once
V gene: TRBV7-9
D gene: NA
CDR3 protein: CASSSWTVRDTQYF
CDR3 DNA: TGTGCCAGCAGCTCCTGGACAGTTAGGGATACGCAGTATTTT

J gene: TRBJ2-7
clone size: NA
V gene: TRBV9
D gene: NA
CDR3 protein: CASSVEASRAYEQYF
CDR3 DNA: TGTGCCAGCAGCGTAGAGGCTAGCCGGGCCTACGAGCAGTACTTC

J gene: TRBJ1-6
clone size: few
V gene: TRBV28
D gene: NA
CDR3 protein: CASSLQQGRNSPLHF
CDR3 DNA: TGTGCCAGCAGTTTACAACAGGGCCGAAATTCACCCCTCCACTTT

J gene: TRBJ1-2
clone size: NA
V gene: TRBV16
D gene: NA
CDR3 protein: CASSQVFSGTIDGYTF
CDR3 DNA: TGTGCCAGCAGCCAAGTATTTAGCGGAACCATAGATGGCTACACCTTC

J gene: TRBJ2-2
clone size: NA
V gene: TRBV13
D gene: TRBD2
CDR3 protein: CASSIGGGLGELFF
CDR3 DNA: TGTGCCAGCAGCATAGGCGGGGGTCTCGGGGAGCTGTTTTTT

J gene: TRBJ1-1
clone size: once
V gene: TRBV2
D gene: NA
CDR3 protein: CASSLHTNTEAFF
CDR3 DNA: TGTGCCAGCAGCCTCCACACGAACACTGAAGCTTTCTTT

J gene: TRBJ1-2
clone size: NA
V gene: TRBV5-4
D gene: TRBD1
CDR3 protein: CASTWGQGGGGYTF
CDR3 DNA: TGTGCCAGCACCTGGGGACAGGGGGGCGGTGGCTACACCTTC

J gene: TRBJ1-5
clone size: few
V gene: TRBV30
D gene: TRBD1
CDR3 protein: CAWSVGGQGGQPQHF
CDR3 DNA: TGTGCCTGGAGTGTAGGCGGACAGGGCGGTCAGCCCCAGCATTTT

J gene: TRBJ1-1
clone size: NA
V gene: TRBV3-1/TRBV3-2
D gene: TRBD1
CDR3 protein: CASSLAGGGNTEAFF
CDR3 DNA: TGTGCCAGCAGTCTGGCAGGGGGCGGAAACACTGAAGCTTTCTTT

J gene: TRBJ2-3
clone size: once
V gene: TRBV6-2/TRBV6-3
D gene: TRBD1
CDR3 protein: CASSYVNRGEDTQYF
CDR3 DNA: TGTGCCAGCAGTTATGTCAACAGGGGAGAAGATACGCAGTATTTT

J gene: TRBJ2-7
clone size: few
V gene: TRBV3-1/TRBV3-2
D gene: TRBD2
CDR3 protein: CASINLAGGKPYEQYF
CDR3 DNA: TGTGCCAGCATCAACCTAGCGGGGGGAAAACCCTACGAGCAGTACTTC

J gene: TRBJ1-3
clone size: NA
V gene: TRBV11-2
D gene: NA
CDR3 protein: CASSSMRGNTIYF
CDR3 DNA: TGTGCCAGCAGCTCCATGAGAGGAAACACCATATATTTT

J gene: TRBJ2-3
clone size: NA
V gene: TRBV21-1
D gene: NA
CDR3 protein: CASSNRERPPDTQYF
CDR3 DNA: TGTGCCAGCAGCAATCGAGAACGCCCCCCGGATACGCAGTATTTT

J gene: TRBJ2-7
clone size: once
V gene: TRBV5-5
D gene: NA
CDR3 protein: CASSLAWRTVPYEQYF
CDR3 DNA: TGTGCCAGCAGCTTGGCATGGAGGACAGTCCCTTACGAGCAGTACTTC

J gene: TRBJ2-1
clone size: NA
V gene: TRBV7-2
D gene: TRBD2
CDR3 protein: CASSLGVAGGREQFF
CDR3 DNA: TGTGCCAGCAGCTTAGGGGTAGCGGGGGGGCGCGAGCAGTTCTTC

J gene: TRBJ2-7
clone size: NA
V gene: TRBV19
D gene: TRBD2
CDR3 protein: CASSMSLAGSEQYF
CDR3 DNA: TGTGCCAGTAGTATGTCACTAGCGGGGAGCGAGCAGTACTTC

J gene: TRBJ2-7
clone size: NA
V gene: TRBV27
D gene: NA
CDR3 protein: CASSISGSGEQYF
CDR3 DNA: TGTGCCAGCAGTATCTCTGGGTCGGGGGAGCAGTACTTC

J gene: TRBJ2-7
clone size: NA
V gene: TRBV2
D gene: NA
CDR3 protein: CASSSPLRSYEQYF
CDR3 DNA: TGTGCCAGCAGTTCGCCACTCAGGTCCTACGAGCAGTACTTC

J gene: TRBJ2-2
clone size: NA
V gene: TRBV27
D gene: NA
CDR3 protein: CASSFRVTGVSTGELFF
CDR3 DNA: TGTGCCAGCAGTTTTAGGGTAACAGGCGTGTCCACCGGGGAGCTGTTTTTT

J gene: TRBJ1-1
clone size: many
V gene: TRBV28
D gene: NA
CDR3 protein: CASSLGFGGENTEAFF
CDR3 DNA: TGTGCCAGCAGTTTGGGTTTCGGGGGTGAAAACACTGAAGCTTTCTTT

J gene: TRBJ1-5
clone size: NA
V gene: TRBV19
D gene: NA
CDR3 protein: CASSIDVDQPQHF
CDR3 DNA: TGTGCCAGTAGTATAGATGTAGATCAGCCCCAGCATTTT

J gene: TRBJ2-4
clone size: NA
V gene: TRBV6-4
D gene: NA
CDR3 protein: CASSDSTVRSLAKNIQYF
CDR3 DNA: TGTGCCAGCAGTGACTCGACGGTAAGGAGTCTAGCCAAAAACATTCAGTACTTC

J gene: TRBJ2-2
clone size: once
V gene: TRBV5-4
D gene: TRBD1
CDR3 protein: CASSVRTGGSTGELFF
CDR3 DNA: TGTGCCAGCAGCGTACGGACAGGGGGCTCCACCGGGGAGCTGTTTTTT

J gene: TRBJ2-2
clone size: NA
V gene: TRBV28
D gene: TRBD2
CDR3 protein: CASRYLAGGDGELFF
CDR3 DNA: TGTGCCAGCAGATACCTAGCGGGGGGGGACGGGGAGCTGTTTTTT

J gene: TRBJ2-1
clone size: NA
V gene: TRBV28
D gene: NA
CDR3 protein: CASSLTEEEQFF
CDR3 DNA: TGTGCCAGCAGTTTGACCGAGGAGGAGCAGTTCTTC

J gene: TRBJ2-7
clone size: NA
V gene: TRBV4-1
D gene: TRBD1
CDR3 protein: CASSHDRGRGYEQYF
CDR3 DNA: TGCGCCAGCAGCCACGACAGGGGGCGCGGGTACGAGCAGTACTTC

J gene: TRBJ2-1
clone size: NA
V gene: TRBV11-2
D gene: TRBD2
CDR3 protein: CASSLMDRGGHHEQFF
CDR3 DNA: TGTGCCAGCAGCTTGATGGATCGGGGGGGCCATCATGAGCAGTTCTTC

J gene: TRBJ1-5
clone size: NA
V gene: TRBV30
D gene: NA
CDR3 protein: CAWSPRGGRFSLSNQPQHF
CDR3 DNA: TGTGCCTGGTCCCCCCGCGGGGGGAGATTTAGTCTGAGCAATCAGCCCCAGCATTTT

J gene: TRBJ1-3
clone size: NA
V gene: TRBV6-1
D gene: NA
CDR3 protein: CASSEVDSLSGNTIYF
CDR3 DNA: TGTGCCAGCAGTGAAGTGGACAGCCTCTCTGGAAACACCATATATTTT

J gene: TRBJ2-7
clone size: NA
V gene: TRBV19
D gene: TRBD1
CDR3 protein: CASSGQGSYEQYF
CDR3 DNA: TGTGCCAGTAGCGGACAGGGATCCTACGAGCAGTACTTC